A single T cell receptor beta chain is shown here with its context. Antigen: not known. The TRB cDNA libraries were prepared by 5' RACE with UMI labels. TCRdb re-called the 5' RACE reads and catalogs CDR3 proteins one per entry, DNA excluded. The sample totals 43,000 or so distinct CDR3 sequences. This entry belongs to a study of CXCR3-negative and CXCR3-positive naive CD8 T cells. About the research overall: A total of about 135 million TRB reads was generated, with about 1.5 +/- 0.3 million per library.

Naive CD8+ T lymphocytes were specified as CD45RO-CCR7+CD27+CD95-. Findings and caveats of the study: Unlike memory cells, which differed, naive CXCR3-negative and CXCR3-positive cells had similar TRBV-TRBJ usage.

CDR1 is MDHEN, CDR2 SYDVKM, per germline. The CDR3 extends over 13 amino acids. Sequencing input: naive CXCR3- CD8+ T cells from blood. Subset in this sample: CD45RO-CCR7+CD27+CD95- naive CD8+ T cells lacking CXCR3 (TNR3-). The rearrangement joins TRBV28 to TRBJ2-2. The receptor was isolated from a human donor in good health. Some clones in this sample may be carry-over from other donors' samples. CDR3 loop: CASSSRVTGELFF. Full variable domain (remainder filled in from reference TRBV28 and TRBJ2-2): DVKVTQSSRYLVKRTGEKVFLECVQDMDHENMFWYRQDPGLGLRLIYFSYDVKMKEKGDIPEGYSVSREKKERFSLILESASTNQTSMYLCASSSRVTGELFFGEGSRLTVL.